Following are 32 T cell receptor beta chains from one sample sequenced in a study of CD8 T cells in Susac syndrome (dated by TCRdb to the late 2010s). Library prep was done by the immunoSEQ multiplex PCR assay. RNA was extracted with the RNeasy kit and 0.5 to 1 ug was reverse transcribed using random hexamers. TCRdb ran its own pipeline on the public reads, namely fastp trimming at Q25 and MiXCR clone calling, and kept in-frame beta chains. Entries that share a CDR3 protein sequence are merged under the most common genes and DNA. The table for this sample lists 250,000 to 300,000 distinct CDR3 sequences; 89% of them were counted only once. The ten top clones hold roughly 0.17% of the sample. The sample was CD8+ T cells from PBMCs. These receptor sequences come from a human donor with multiple sclerosis.

The chain recombines TRBV30 with TRBJ2-1, with 8 bases identical to TRBD1. Germline CDR1 GTSNPN, CDR2 SVGIG (reference sequence). The CDR3 covers 12 residues. Unmatched junction bases numbered 8, after V lost 3 bases and J lost 13 bases. The CDR3, as DNA: TGTGCCTGGAGCCCATCGACAGGGGATCAGTTCTTC. This codes for CAWSPSTGDQFF.

The chain recombines TRBV7-9 with TRBJ2-2; D is undetermined. The CDR3 has 15 amino acids. Germline CDR1 and CDR2: SEHNR and FQNEAQ (reference sequence). V lost 1 base, J lost 4 bases, and 10 bases lay in between. CDR3 sequence: CASSLVNSGTGELFF. The CDR3 DNA follows: TGTGCCAGCAGCTTAGTGAATTCAGGCACCGGGGAGCTGTTTTTT. The variable domain in full, completed from reference TRBV7-9 and TRBJ2-2, reads DTGVSQNPRHKITKRGQNVTFRCDPISEHNRLYWYRQTLGQGPEFLTYFQNEAQLEKSRLLSDRFSAERPKGSFSTLEIQRTEQGDSAMYLCASSLVNSGTGELFFGEGSRLTVL.

A few counts support this clonotype. The genes are TRBV6-2 or TRBV6-3 and TRBJ2-1, with D tentatively TRBD2 (6 bases). The CDR3 has 14 residues. Germline V CDR1 and CDR2: MNHEY, SVGEGT. Trimming took off 5 bases at V and 3 bases at J, with 11 bases between the two ends. CDR3 in amino acids: CASSPGTGYNEQFF. CDR3 DNA: TGTGCCAGCAGTCCCGGGACTGGCTACAATGAGCAGTTCTTC.

The chain employs TRBV3-1 and TRBJ2-5; maybe TRBD2 (7 bases). This CDR3 is 16 amino acids long. Trimming took 2 bases from V and 4 from J, leaving 17 bases between them. The V gene's germline CDR1 is LGHDT and CDR2 YNNKEL (reference sequence). The CDR3 reads CASSQSGSGGGETQYF. The CDR3 DNA follows: TGTGCCAGCAGCCAATCTGGCTCGGGGGGCGGAGAGACCCAGTACTTC.

This chain links TRBV15 with TRBJ1-4; D gene unclear. V was shortened by 4 bases and J by 8 bases, with 8 bases between the two germline ends. The CDR3 extends over 12 amino acids. Per germline, CDR1 LNHNV and CDR2 YYDKDF (reference sequence). The CDR3: CATSKIQEKLFF. In DNA, the CDR3 is TGTGCCACCAGCAAGATACAGGAAAAACTGTTTTTT.

The rearrangement joins TRBV12-3 or TRBV12-4 to TRBJ2-1, with D maybe TRBD2 (5 bases). The CDR3 is 12 residues long. V lost 5 bases and J lost 16, with 18 bases in between. The CDR3 DNA reads as TGTGCCAGCAGTCCTACCGGGGAGACCCCTTTCTTC. Residues: CASSPTGETPFF.

This clonotype occurred a few times. The rearrangement uses TRBV2 and TRBJ2-7; tentatively, D is TRBD2 (6 bases). This CDR3 is 12 amino acids long. Trimming took 10 bases from V and 5 from J, leaving 15 bases between them. Germline V CDR1 and CDR2: SNHLY, FYNNEI. This CDR3 is CATRDSRNEQYF. The CDR3 DNA is TGTGCCACCCGGGACTCCCGGAACGAGCAGTACTTC.

This clonotype was counted a single time. The V call is TRBV10-3, the J call TRBJ2-7, with TRBD2 identical over 10 bases. The CDR3 totals 15 residues. Germline CDR1 ENHRY, CDR2 SYGVKD. V was clipped by 8 bases and J by 7 bases; unmatched bases: 14. CDR3 amino acids: CAIASSGSVQGEQYF. The CDR3 nucleotides are TGTGCCATCGCATCTAGCGGGAGTGTTCAGGGGGAGCAGTACTTC.

The chain couples TRBV12-3 or TRBV12-4 to TRBJ1-2; D uncertain. CDR3 length equals 10 residues. The germline V and J ends were trimmed by 8 bases and 6 bases, with 7 bases remaining between them. CDR3 sequence reads: CASGGHGYTF. The CDR3 DNA reads as TGTGCCAGCGGAGGGCATGGCTACACCTTC.

V usage is TRBV7-3 and J usage is TRBJ2-1, with TRBD2 identical over 11 bases. Trimming took 5 bases from V and 6 from J; bases not matched to a gene: 6. The CDR3 runs to 15 residues. From germline, CDR1 is SGHTA and CDR2 FQGTGA. The CDR3 spells CASSLGTSGGNEQFF. The CDR3 bases are TGTGCCAGCAGCCTAGGGACTAGCGGAGGCAATGAGCAGTTCTTC.

This chain connects TRBV24-1 to TRBJ1-5; TRBD1 matches 8 bases. Germline-derived CDR1 and CDR2 are KGHDR and SFDVKD. This CDR3 spans 12 amino acids. The J segment lost 9 bases and the V segment lost 4 bases, leaving 1 base of the junction unmatched. CDR3 sequence: CATSDRGLPQHF. The CDR3 DNA is TGTGCCACCAGTGACAGGGGGCTGCCCCAGCATTTT.

The V and J genes are TRBV20-1 and TRBJ2-2; D might be TRBD2 (5 bases). V lost 6 bases and J lost 6, with 14 bases in between. This CDR3 has 13 amino acids. CDR1 and CDR2 (germline): DFQATT, SNEGSKA (reference sequence). Here the CDR3 reads CSAPTFGAGELFF. The CDR3 DNA reads TGCAGTGCACCGACCTTCGGGGCCGGGGAGCTGTTTTTT.

The sample holds a few counts of this clonotype. The rearrangement joins TRBV30 to TRBJ2-7; the match to TRBD2 covers 11 bases. This CDR3 is 15 amino acids long. V lost 3 bases and J lost 5; bases outside the gene matches: 9. The V gene's germline CDR1 is GTSNPN and CDR2 SVGIG (reference sequence). The CDR3 DNA reads as TGTGCCTGGAGGGGCTTAGCGGGAGGGCCCCACGAGCAGTACTTC. Translated: CAWRGLAGGPHEQYF.

This clonotype was seen once. The chain combines TRBV6-1 with TRBJ2-7; 9 nucleotides align to TRBD1. Per germline, CDR1 MNHNS and CDR2 SASEGT. The CDR3 sequence is 15 residues long. V lost 1 base, J lost 4 bases, and 5 bases stayed unmatched. DNA for the CDR3: TGTGCCAGCAGTGAAGGGGGGACAGGGTCTTACGAGCAGTACTTC. Its translation: CASSEGGTGSYEQYF.

The chain has TRBV4-1 and TRBJ1-1; D is undetermined. This CDR3 is built from 14 residues. CDR1 MGHRA and CDR2 YSYEKL come from the germline V gene. Trimming removed 3 bases from V and 1 base from J, with 9 bases in between. The CDR3 nucleotides read TGCGCCAGCAGCCAGTGGGCAGAGAACACTGAAGCTTTCTTT. This encodes CASSQWAENTEAFF.

The V gene is TRBV5-6, the J gene TRBJ1-1, with no clear D. V lost 0 bases and J lost 4, with 19 bases in between. Germline values: CDR1 SGHDT, CDR2 YYEEEE. The length of the CDR3 is 17 residues. The chain's CDR3 is CASSLAPPAPYRTEAFF. The CDR3 DNA follows: TGTGCCAGCAGCTTGGCCCCGCCAGCCCCTTATCGCACTGAAGCTTTCTTT.

This sequence joins TRBV4-2 and TRBJ2-7; 12 bases align to TRBD2. This CDR3 comprises 16 residues. The germline CDR1 and CDR2 sequences are LGHNA and YNFKEQ. After removal of 0 bases from V and 4 bases from J, the junction contained 4 bases not matched to a gene. The CDR3 here is CASSQESGTSGYEQYF. CDR3 sequence (DNA): TGTGCCAGCAGCCAAGAGTCCGGGACTAGCGGGTACGAGCAGTACTTC.

The chain employs TRBV4-3 and TRBJ2-7; 8 bases line up with TRBD1. Per the germline V gene, CDR1 is LGHNA and CDR2 is YSLEER. The CDR3 loop spans 16 amino acids. V shed 0 bases and J 3 bases; nucleotides not matched to a gene: 7. CDR3 coding DNA: TGCGCCAGCAGCCAAGATCCAGGACAGGGAAACTACGAGCAGTACTTC. Amino acids: CASSQDPGQGNYEQYF.

V and J are TRBV19 and TRBJ2-7; D assignment may be TRBD1 or TRBD2 (5 bases each). The CDR3 has 16 residues. The V and J ends lost 5 bases and 3 bases respectively, with 20 bases between them. In germline, CDR1 is LNHDA, CDR2 SQIVND (reference sequence). CDR3 coding DNA: TGTGCCAGTAGTCCCGCCGCCGGGACCCCCAACTACGAGCAGTACTTC. This sequence encodes CASSPAAGTPNYEQYF.

The chain employs TRBV6-5 and TRBJ2-3; D is possibly TRBD2 (7 bases). This CDR3 region has 16 residues. The germline CDR1 and CDR2 sequences are MNHEY and SVGAGI. The ends were cut back, 0 bases at V and 6 bases at J, with 16 bases in the middle. CDR3 nucleotide sequence: TGTGCCAGCAGTTACTCCCGGGGAGGGGGGCTGGATACGCAGTATTTT. This codes for CASSYSRGGGLDTQYF.

This rearrangement joins TRBV4-1 to TRBJ2-7; D perhaps matches TRBD1 (5 bases). The CDR3 contains 16 residues. CDR1 is MGHRA, CDR2 YSYEKL, per germline. Trimming shortened V by 6 bases and J by 3 bases, and 21 bases separated the two germline ends. The CDR3 DNA sequence: TGCGCCAGCAGTTCTGTAAAGACAGTTTCAATCTACGAGCAGTACTTC. Translation gives CASSSVKTVSIYEQYF.

The V gene is TRBV27, the J gene TRBJ2-4, with 7 bases matching TRBD2. The CDR3 extends over 13 amino acids. CDR1 and CDR2 (germline): MNHEY, SMNVEV (reference sequence). Trimming at V came to 2 bases and at J to 7 bases, leaving 2 bases not matched to a gene. The CDR3 DNA sequence: TGTGCCAGCAGTTTAGGGAGGGTGAACATTCAGTACTTC. Its protein product is CASSLGRVNIQYF.

The CDR3: CASSPSAGVEQYF. DNA of the CDR3: TGTGCCAGCAGCCCAAGTGCGGGGGTCGAGCAGTACTTC. The genes are TRBV7-2 and TRBJ2-7, with 7 bases identical to TRBD2. The CDR3 extends over 13 amino acids. The junction had 7 bases not matched to a gene; V was cut back by 5 bases and J by 6 bases. Germline CDR1 is SGHTA and CDR2 is FQGNSA.

This chain joins TRBV7-9 and TRBJ1-4; no clear D gene. This CDR3 is built from 14 residues. The V and J ends lost 2 bases and 7 bases respectively, with 11 bases between them. From germline, CDR1 is SEHNR and CDR2 FQNEAQ (reference sequence). CDR3 sequence (DNA): TGTGCCAGCAGCTTAAGCATAGGATCTGAAAAACTGTTTTTT. Its protein product is CASSLSIGSEKLFF.

The table lists this clonotype with a count of one. V usage is TRBV27 and J usage is TRBJ2-7; D tentatively reads TRBD1 or TRBD2 (5 bases each). This CDR3 is built from 17 residues. CDR1 is MNHEY and CDR2 is SMNVEV in the germline V gene (reference sequence). Between the trimmed V and J ends, which lost 1 base and 0 bases, there was a span of 16 bases. The CDR3 sequence: CASSLLVPGLSSYEQYF. The CDR3 nucleotides read TGTGCCAGCAGTTTATTAGTGCCGGGGCTCAGCTCCTACGAGCAGTACTTC.

The table lists this clonotype with a count of one. This rearrangement joins TRBV4-3 to TRBJ2-1; D may be TRBD1 (6 bases). Germline CDR1 reads LGHNA; CDR2 reads YSLEER. The V and J ends lost 3 bases and 4 bases respectively, with 16 bases between them. The CDR3 has 16 amino acids. This CDR3 reads CASSQRLGARYNEQFF. Here the CDR3 DNA reads TGCGCCAGCAGCCAGAGGCTGGGGGCGAGATACAATGAGCAGTTCTTC.

V gene TRBV28 combines with J gene TRBJ2-6; perhaps TRBD1 as D (6 bases). The CDR3 has 15 amino acids. With 8 bases removed from V and 4 bases from J, the gap between germline ends came to 15 bases. Germline V gene lookup returns CDR1 MDHEN and CDR2 SYDVKM. The CDR3 loop is CASSYRESGANVLTF. Written as DNA, the CDR3 is TGTGCCAGCTCATACAGGGAATCCGGGGCCAACGTCCTGACTTTC.

The chain is built from TRBV12-3 or TRBV12-4 and TRBJ2-1; D uncertain. The CDR3 runs 15 residues. The V end lost 6 bases, the J end lost 0 bases, and 12 bases lay between the germline ends. In DNA form, the CDR3 reads TGTGCCAGCAGGGCCGCGGCAGGCTCCTACAATGAGCAGTTCTTC. It is translated as CASRAAAGSYNEQFF.

The V call is TRBV11-2, the J call TRBJ2-1; TRBD2 might be the D (6 bases). V lost 5 bases and J lost 10, with 24 bases in between. Germline CDR1 and CDR2: SGHAT and FQNNGV. CDR3 length: 16 residues. The CDR3 DNA reads as TGTGCCAGCAGCGCCCCGGTGGAGACGTGGGACTGGGAGCAGTTCTTC. Translation gives CASSAPVETWDWEQFF.

The chain couples TRBV13 to TRBJ1-1, with unresolved D. The V end lost 5 bases, the J end lost 5 bases, and 6 bases lay between the germline ends. The length of the CDR3 is 11 residues. Germline CDR1 and CDR2: PRHDT and FYEKMQ (reference sequence). Here the CDR3 DNA reads TGTGCCAGCAGCCTGGTAACTGAAGCTTTCTTT. It codes for CASSLVTEAFF.

In this sample, this clonotype turned up once. The gene calls are TRBV9 and TRBJ2-5; unclear D gene. Trimming shortened V by 5 bases and J by 5 bases, and 7 bases separated the two germline ends. CDR1 is SGDLS and CDR2 is YYNGEE in the germline V gene. This CDR3 comprises 11 residues. This CDR3 is CASSKDETQYF. The CDR3 DNA follows: TGTGCCAGCAGTAAGGATGAGACCCAGTACTTC.

The chain combines TRBV18 with TRBJ2-7; weak D call: TRBD1 (6 bases). The germline CDR1 and CDR2 sequences are KGHSH and LQKENI. The CDR3 sequence is 15 residues long. Between the trimmed V and J ends, which lost 3 bases and 2 bases, there was a span of 14 bases. The CDR3 here is CASSPGTLRPYEQYF. The CDR3 DNA reads TGTGCCAGCTCACCCGGGACACTTAGACCCTACGAGCAGTACTTC.